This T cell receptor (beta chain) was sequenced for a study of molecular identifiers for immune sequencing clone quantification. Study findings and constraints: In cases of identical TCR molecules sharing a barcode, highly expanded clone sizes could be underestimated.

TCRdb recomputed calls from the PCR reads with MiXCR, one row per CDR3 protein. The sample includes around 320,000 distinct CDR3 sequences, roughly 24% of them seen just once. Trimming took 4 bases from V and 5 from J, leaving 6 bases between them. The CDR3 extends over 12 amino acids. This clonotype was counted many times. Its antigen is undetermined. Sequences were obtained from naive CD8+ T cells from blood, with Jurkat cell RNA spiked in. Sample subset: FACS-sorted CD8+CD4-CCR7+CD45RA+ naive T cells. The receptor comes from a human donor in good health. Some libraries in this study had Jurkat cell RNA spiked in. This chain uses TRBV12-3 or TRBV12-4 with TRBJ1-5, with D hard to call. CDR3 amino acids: CASSSQYQPQHF. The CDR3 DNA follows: TGTGCCAGCAGTTCCCAGTATCAGCCCCAGCATTTT.